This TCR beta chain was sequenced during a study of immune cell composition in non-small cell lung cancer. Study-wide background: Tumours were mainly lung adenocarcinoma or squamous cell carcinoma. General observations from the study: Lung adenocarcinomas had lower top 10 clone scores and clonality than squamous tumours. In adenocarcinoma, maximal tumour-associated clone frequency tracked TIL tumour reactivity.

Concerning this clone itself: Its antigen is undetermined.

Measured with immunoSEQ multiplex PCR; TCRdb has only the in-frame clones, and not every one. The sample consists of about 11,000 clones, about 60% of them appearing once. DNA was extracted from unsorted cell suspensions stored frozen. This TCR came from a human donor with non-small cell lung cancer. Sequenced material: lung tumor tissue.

Here the CDR3 reads CASSLAYTQYF. CDR3 DNA sequence: TGTGCCAGCAGCTTAGCCTATACGCAGTATTTT. V is TRBV7-2 and J is TRBJ2-3; D is undetermined. Per germline, CDR1 SGHTA and CDR2 FQGNSA. Trimming cost V 0 bases and J 7 bases, with 2 bases left between them. This CDR3 is built from 11 residues. The full variable domain, rest sourced from reference TRBV7-2 and TRBJ2-3, is GAGVSQSPSNKVTEKGKDVELRCDPISGHTALYWYRQSLGQGLEFLIYFQGNSAPDKSGLPSDRFSAERTGGSVSTLTIQRTQQEDSAVYLCASSLAYTQYFGPGTRLTVL.